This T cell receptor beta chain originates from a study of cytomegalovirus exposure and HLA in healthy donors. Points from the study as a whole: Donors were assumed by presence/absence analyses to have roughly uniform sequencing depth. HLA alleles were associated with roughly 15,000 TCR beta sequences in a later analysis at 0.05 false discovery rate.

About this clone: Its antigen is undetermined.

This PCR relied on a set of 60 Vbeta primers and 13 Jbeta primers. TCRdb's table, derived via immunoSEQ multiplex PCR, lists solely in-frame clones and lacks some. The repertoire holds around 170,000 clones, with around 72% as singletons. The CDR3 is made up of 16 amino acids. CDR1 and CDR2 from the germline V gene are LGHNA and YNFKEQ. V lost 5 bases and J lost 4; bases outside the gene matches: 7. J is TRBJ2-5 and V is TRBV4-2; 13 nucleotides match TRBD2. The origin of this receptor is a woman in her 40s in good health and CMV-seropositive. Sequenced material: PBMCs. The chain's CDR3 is CASSFSTSGGTETQYF. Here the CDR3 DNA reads TGTGCCAGCAGCTTCTCGACTAGCGGGGGGACAGAGACCCAGTACTTC.